This T cell receptor beta chain appears in the sequencing data of a study of T cell responses to AZD1222 COVID-19 vaccine. Notes on the study in general: Rises in breadth and depth of Spike-specific TCRs came after two AZD1222 doses.

In regard to this clone: Its target is not known.

Clones were read by immunoSEQ multiplex PCR, and TCRdb kept only the in-frame ones, dropping some. The table has about 190,000 clones, roughly 91% seen once. V lost 7 bases to trimming and J lost 5 bases, with 11 bases between them. This CDR3 comprises 12 residues. Germline V gene lookup returns CDR1 LGHDT and CDR2 YNNKEL (reference sequence). This chain connects TRBV3-1 (or the pseudogene TRBV3-2) to TRBJ1-1; D call uncertain. The sample consisted of peripheral blood, taken on day 0 of AZD1222 vaccination. The sequence was obtained from an adult in good health. CDR3 loop: CASKGPETEAFF. CDR3 bases: TGTGCCAGCAAAGGACCCGAGACTGAAGCTTTCTTT.